A single sample is the source of the 16 T cell receptor beta chains below, sequenced in a study of T and B cells in COVID-19 patients. TRB was amplified from approximately 250-480 ng of blood genomic DNA. BIOMED2 TRB-A/B primer pools were used in multiplex TRB PCR. TCRdb itself ran the multiplex PCR reads through MiXCR, one entry per CDR3 protein. This table has approximately 13,000 distinct CDR3 sequences, 28% appearing once. Sequences were obtained from blood. The source is a human donor who had recovered from COVID-19.

This clonotype was seen many times. The chain combines TRBV13 with TRBJ2-3; D is possibly TRBD2 (5 bases). The germline V gene has CDR1 PRHDT and CDR2 FYEKMQ (reference sequence). The CDR3 covers 14 residues. With 6 bases removed from V and 6 bases from J, the gap between germline ends came to 16 bases. CDR3: CASRQQTTDDTQYF. DNA for the CDR3: TGTGCCAGCAGACAACAGACTACGGACGATACGCAGTATTTT.

The genes are TRBV7-9 and TRBJ2-1; 7 bases map to TRBD2. The CDR3 has 15 amino acids. The germline gives CDR1 SEHNR, CDR2 FQNEAQ (reference sequence). Unmatched junction bases numbered 3, after V lost 1 base and J lost 3 bases. The CDR3 coding sequence is TGTGCCAGCAGCTTAGGGGGGGGGTACTACAATGAGCAGTTCTTC. Its protein product is CASSLGGGYYNEQFF.

At least ten counts were recorded for this clonotype. This sequence joins TRBV19 and TRBJ1-5; D is undetermined. CDR1 is LNHDA, CDR2 SQIVND, per germline (reference sequence). CDR3 size: 13 residues. Trimming cost V 7 bases and J 3 bases, with 10 bases left between them. The CDR3 is CASTTEFNQPQHF. DNA of the CDR3: TGTGCCAGTACGACGGAATTCAATCAGCCCCAGCATTTT.

The J gene is TRBJ1-1, the V gene TRBV6-5; 8 positions agree with TRBD1. Per germline, CDR1 MNHEY and CDR2 SVGAGI. V was clipped by 7 bases and J by 1 base; unmatched bases: 8. CDR3 length equals 15 residues. Here the CDR3 reads CASTRTGKRNTEAFF. CDR3 DNA sequence: TGTGCCAGCACTAGGACAGGGAAGAGGAACACTGAAGCTTTCTTT.

The chain employs TRBV7-9 and TRBJ2-5; TRBD2 matches 14 bases. J gave up 1 base and V 5 bases, and 9 bases lay outside the gene matches. Germline V CDR1 and CDR2: SEHNR, FQNEAQ (reference sequence). The CDR3 sequence is 18 residues long. Here the CDR3 DNA reads TGTGCCAGCAGCCCCGGACTAGCGGGAGGTGGAGGCCAAGAGACCCAGTACTTC. Amino acid sequence: CASSPGLAGGGGQETQYF.

V and J are TRBV10-1 and TRBJ2-1, with 7 positions matching TRBD1. After removal of 6 bases from V and 4 bases from J, the junction contained 3 bases not matched to a gene. Per germline, CDR1 WNHNN and CDR2 SYGVQD (reference sequence). This CDR3 is 13 amino acids long. CDR3 in DNA: TGCGCCAGCAGCGGGGACAGTTACAATGAGCAGTTCTTC. Translating gives CASSGDSYNEQFF.

This clonotype was found a few times. CDR3: CASSLEGSGYNEQFF. The CDR3 bases are TGCGCCAGCAGCTTAGAGGGATCCGGCTACAATGAGCAGTTCTTC. The chain joins TRBV5-1 to TRBJ2-1, with D perhaps matching TRBD2 (5 bases). The germline gives CDR1 SGHRS, CDR2 YFSETQ. V lost 2 bases to trimming and J lost 3 bases, with 12 bases between them. The CDR3 runs 15 residues.

The rearrangement links TRBV7-2 to TRBJ2-1; a possible D gene is TRBD1 (5 bases). The ends were cut back, 5 bases at V and 3 bases at J, with 11 bases in the middle. Germline V lookup: CDR1 SGHTA, CDR2 FQGNSA. This CDR3 is built from 14 residues. The CDR3: CASSLQGNYNEQFF. The CDR3 bases are TGTGCCAGCAGCCTCCAGGGAAACTACAATGAGCAGTTCTTC.

The chain has TRBV6-5 and TRBJ2-1; no reliable D call. The CDR3 spans 14 residues. V lost 5 bases to trimming and J lost 8 bases, with 16 bases between them. Germline CDR1 is MNHEY and CDR2 is SVGAGI. The CDR3 sequence: CASSELGPKDEQFF. The CDR3 region has the DNA TGTGCCAGCAGTGAACTGGGTCCTAAGGATGAGCAGTTCTTC.

This clonotype has a count of ten or more. The genes are TRBV27 and TRBJ2-7, with TRBD2 matching 7 bases. Looked up from germline, CDR1 is MNHEY and CDR2 is SMNVEV (reference sequence). Trimming removed 2 bases from V and 4 bases from J; junction bases left unmatched: 2. The CDR3 loop spans 13 amino acids. CDR3 residues: CASSLGRAYEQYF. In DNA, the CDR3 is TGTGCCAGCAGTTTAGGGAGGGCGTACGAGCAGTACTTC.

The chain carries TRBV6-5 and TRBJ2-7; TRBD1 or TRBD2 may be the D gene (5 bases each). V shed 5 bases and J shed 0 bases, with 14 bases lying between them. CDR3 size: 15 residues. CDR1 is MNHEY and CDR2 is SVGAGI in the germline V gene. This chain's CDR3 is CASSKPPGGSYEQYF. As DNA, the CDR3 is TGTGCCAGCAGTAAACCTCCTGGGGGCTCCTACGAGCAGTACTTC.

This clonotype was detected a few times. The chain carries TRBV6-2 or TRBV6-3 and TRBJ1-3; D possibly corresponds to TRBD1 (6 bases). Trimming stripped 10 bases from V and 0 bases from J, with 13 bases between. CDR3 length equals 14 residues. In germline, CDR1 is MNHEY, CDR2 SVGEGT. The CDR3 spells CANTQGGSGNTIYF. CDR3 nucleotides: TGTGCCAATACACAGGGCGGCTCTGGAAACACCATATATTTT.

The chain has TRBV19 and TRBJ1-2; possibly TRBD1 for D (6 bases). In germline, CDR1 is LNHDA, CDR2 SQIVND (reference sequence). Trimming stripped 6 bases from V and 8 bases from J, with 19 bases between. This CDR3 comprises 14 residues. CDR3 sequence (DNA): TGTGCCAGTAGCCCTCCGAGGGGGGGCGGCGGCTACACCTTC. Protein: CASSPPRGGGGYTF.

The chain is built from TRBV2 and TRBJ1-5; 10 bases map to TRBD1. The CDR3 consists of 15 residues. The germline V gene encodes CDR1 SNHLY and CDR2 FYNNEI. V lost 8 bases, J lost 2 bases, and 6 bases stayed unmatched. The CDR3 sequence: CASRHGTGGNQPQHF. The CDR3 DNA follows: TGTGCCAGCCGCCACGGGACAGGGGGCAATCAGCCCCAGCATTTT.

At least ten counts were recorded for this clonotype. The chain carries TRBV6-1 and TRBJ1-6; D may be TRBD1 (6 bases). Germline V CDR1 and CDR2: MNHNS, SASEGT. The CDR3 length is 15 residues. The V gene lost 6 bases and the J gene lost 7 bases, with 16 bases spanning the gap. In nucleotides, the CDR3 is TGTGCCAGCAGAGAGCCGGACAGACAGAATTCACCCCTCCACTTT. This encodes CASREPDRQNSPLHF.

Within the sample, this clonotype is medium-sized. The rearrangement uses TRBV6-5 and TRBJ2-2; the D gene is possibly TRBD2 (7 bases). Deletions cut 2 bases from V and 0 bases from J, with 22 bases between. The CDR3 is made up of 20 amino acids. Germline V gene data show CDR1 as MNHEY and CDR2 as SVGAGI. CDR3 loop: CASSYTPRGAVLTNTGELFF. In nucleotides, the CDR3 is TGTGCCAGCAGTTACACCCCTCGGGGGGCTGTCCTTACGAACACCGGGGAGCTGTTTTTT.